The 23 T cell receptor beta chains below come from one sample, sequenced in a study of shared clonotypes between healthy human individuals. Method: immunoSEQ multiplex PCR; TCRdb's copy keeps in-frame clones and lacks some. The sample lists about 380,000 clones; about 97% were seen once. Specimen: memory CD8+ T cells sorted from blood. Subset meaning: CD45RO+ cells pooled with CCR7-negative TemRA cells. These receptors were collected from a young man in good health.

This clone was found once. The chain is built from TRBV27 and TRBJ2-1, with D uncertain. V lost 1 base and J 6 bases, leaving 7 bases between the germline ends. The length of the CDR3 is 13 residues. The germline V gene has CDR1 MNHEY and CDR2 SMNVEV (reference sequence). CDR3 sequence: CASSLWPPNEQFF. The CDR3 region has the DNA TGTGCCAGCAGTTTATGGCCTCCCAATGAGCAGTTCTTC.

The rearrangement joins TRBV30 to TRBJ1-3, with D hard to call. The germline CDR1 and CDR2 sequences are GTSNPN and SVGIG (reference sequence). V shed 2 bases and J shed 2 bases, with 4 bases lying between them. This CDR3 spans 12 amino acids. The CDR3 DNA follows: TGTGCCTGGAGTCCGACTGGAAACACCATATATTTT. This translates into CAWSPTGNTIYF.

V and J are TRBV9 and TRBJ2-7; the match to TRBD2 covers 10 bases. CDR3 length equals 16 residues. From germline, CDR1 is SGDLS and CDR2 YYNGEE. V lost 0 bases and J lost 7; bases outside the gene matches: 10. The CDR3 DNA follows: TGTGCCAGCAGCGTAGAGGGTAGCGGGAGGCTGGGGGAGCAGTACTTC. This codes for CASSVEGSGRLGEQYF.

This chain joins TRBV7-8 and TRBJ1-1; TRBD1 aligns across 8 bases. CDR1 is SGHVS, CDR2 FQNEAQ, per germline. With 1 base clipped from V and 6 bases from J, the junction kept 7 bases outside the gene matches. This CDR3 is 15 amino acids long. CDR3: CASSLVSGGASEAFF. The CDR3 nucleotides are TGTGCCAGCAGCTTAGTTTCAGGGGGCGCGTCTGAAGCTTTCTTT.

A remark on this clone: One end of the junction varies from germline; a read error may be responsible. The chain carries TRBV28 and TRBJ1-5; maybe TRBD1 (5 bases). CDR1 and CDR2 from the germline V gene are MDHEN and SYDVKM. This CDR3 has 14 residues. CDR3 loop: CASSLYQGHQPQHF. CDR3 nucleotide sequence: TGTGCCAGCAGCTTATATCAGGGTCATCAGCCCCAGCATTTT.

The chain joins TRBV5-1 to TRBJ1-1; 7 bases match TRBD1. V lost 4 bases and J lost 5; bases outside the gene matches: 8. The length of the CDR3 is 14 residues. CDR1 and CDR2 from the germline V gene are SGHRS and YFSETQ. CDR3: CASSGSGTVTEAFF. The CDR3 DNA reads TGCGCCAGCAGCGGTTCCGGGACAGTGACTGAAGCTTTCTTT.

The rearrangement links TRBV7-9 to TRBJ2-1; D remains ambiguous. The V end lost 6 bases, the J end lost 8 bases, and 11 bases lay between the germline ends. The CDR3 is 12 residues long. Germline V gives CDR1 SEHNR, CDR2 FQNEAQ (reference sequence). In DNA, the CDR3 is TGTGCCAGCAGTATTATAGTTGATGAGCAGTTCTTC. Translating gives CASSIIVDEQFF. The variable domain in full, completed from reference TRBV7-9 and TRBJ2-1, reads DTGVSQNPRHKITKRGQNVTFRCDPISEHNRLYWYRQTLGQGPEFLTYFQNEAQLEKSRLLSDRFSAERPKGSFSTLEIQRTEQGDSAMYLCASSIIVDEQFFGPGTRLTVL.

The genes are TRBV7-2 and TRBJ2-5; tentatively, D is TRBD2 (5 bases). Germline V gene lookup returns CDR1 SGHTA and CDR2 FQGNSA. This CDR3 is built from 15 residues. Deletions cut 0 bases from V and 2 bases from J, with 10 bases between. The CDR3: CASSLALARQETQYF. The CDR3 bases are TGTGCCAGCAGCTTAGCCCTAGCTAGGCAAGAGACCCAGTACTTC.

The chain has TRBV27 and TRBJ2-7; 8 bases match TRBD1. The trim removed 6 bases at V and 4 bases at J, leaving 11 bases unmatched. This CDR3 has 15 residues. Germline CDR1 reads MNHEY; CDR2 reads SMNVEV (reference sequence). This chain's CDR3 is CASSSTGTGGYEQYF. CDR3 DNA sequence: TGTGCCAGCAGCAGCACCGGGACAGGAGGGTACGAGCAGTACTTC.

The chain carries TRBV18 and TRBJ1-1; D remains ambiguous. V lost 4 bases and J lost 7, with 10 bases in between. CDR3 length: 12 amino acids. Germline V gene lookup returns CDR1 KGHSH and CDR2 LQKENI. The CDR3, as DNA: TGTGCCAGCTCACGAGGACGGATTGAAGCTTTCTTT. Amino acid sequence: CASSRGRIEAFF.

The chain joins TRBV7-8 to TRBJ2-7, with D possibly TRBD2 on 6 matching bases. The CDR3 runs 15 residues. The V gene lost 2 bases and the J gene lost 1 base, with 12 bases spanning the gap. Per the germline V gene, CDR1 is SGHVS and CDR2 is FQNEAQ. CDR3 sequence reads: CASSLRLATSYEQYF. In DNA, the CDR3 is TGTGCCAGCAGCTTAAGGCTAGCGACTTCCTACGAGCAGTACTTC.

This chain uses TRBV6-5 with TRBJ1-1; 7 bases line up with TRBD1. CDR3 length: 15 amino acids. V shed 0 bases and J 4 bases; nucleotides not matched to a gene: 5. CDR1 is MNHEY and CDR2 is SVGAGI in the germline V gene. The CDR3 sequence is CASSYSTQGITEAFF. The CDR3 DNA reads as TGTGCCAGCAGTTACTCGACACAGGGGATCACTGAAGCTTTCTTT.

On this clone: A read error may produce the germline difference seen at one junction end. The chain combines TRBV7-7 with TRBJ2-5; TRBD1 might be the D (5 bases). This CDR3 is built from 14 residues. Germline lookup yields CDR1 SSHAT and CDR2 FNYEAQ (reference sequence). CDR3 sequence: CASSYGLGVETQYF. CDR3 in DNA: TGTGCTAGCAGCTACGGGCTAGGGGTCGAGACCCAGTACTTC.

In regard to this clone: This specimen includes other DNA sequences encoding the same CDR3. The DNA of the CDR3 is TGTGCCATCGGGACTAGCGGCACAGATACGCAGTATTTT. It codes for CAIGTSGTDTQYF. The rearrangement links TRBV10-3 to TRBJ2-3, with TRBD2 matching over 10 bases. Germline lookup yields CDR1 ENHRY and CDR2 SYGVKD. The CDR3 runs 13 residues. The J segment lost 1 base and the V segment lost 8 bases, leaving 0 bases of the junction unmatched.

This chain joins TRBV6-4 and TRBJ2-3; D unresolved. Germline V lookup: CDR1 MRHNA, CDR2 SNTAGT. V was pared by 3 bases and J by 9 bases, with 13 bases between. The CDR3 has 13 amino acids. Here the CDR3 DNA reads TGTGCCAGCAGTGATACAGCCTTCACCACGCAGTATTTT. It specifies CASSDTAFTTQYF.

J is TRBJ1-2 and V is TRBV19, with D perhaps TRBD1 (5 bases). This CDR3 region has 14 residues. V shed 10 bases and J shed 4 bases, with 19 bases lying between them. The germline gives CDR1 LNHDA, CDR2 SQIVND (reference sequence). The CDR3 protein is CATSQGRESYGYTF. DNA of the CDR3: TGTGCCACTTCCCAGGGTAGAGAATCCTATGGCTACACCTTC. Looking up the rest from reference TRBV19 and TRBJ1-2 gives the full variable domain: DGGITQSPKYLFRKEGQNVTLSCEQNLNHDAMYWYRQDPGQGLRLIYYSQIVNDFQKGDIAEGYSVSREKKESFPLTVTSAQKNPTAFYLCATSQGRESYGYTFGSGTRLTVV.

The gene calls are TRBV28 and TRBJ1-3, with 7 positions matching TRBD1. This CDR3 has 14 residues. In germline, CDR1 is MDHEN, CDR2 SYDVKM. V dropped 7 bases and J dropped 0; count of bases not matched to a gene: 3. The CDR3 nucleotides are TGTGCCAGCACCCCAGGGGGCTCTGGAAACACCATATATTTT. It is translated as CASTPGGSGNTIYF.

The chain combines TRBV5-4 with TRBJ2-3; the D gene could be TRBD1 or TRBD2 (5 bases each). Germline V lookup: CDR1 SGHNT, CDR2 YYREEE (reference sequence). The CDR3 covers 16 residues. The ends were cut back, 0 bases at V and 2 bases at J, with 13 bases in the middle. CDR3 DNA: TGTGCCAGCAGCTTGGGCAGGGAGAGACACACAGATACGCAGTATTTT. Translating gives CASSLGRERHTDTQYF.

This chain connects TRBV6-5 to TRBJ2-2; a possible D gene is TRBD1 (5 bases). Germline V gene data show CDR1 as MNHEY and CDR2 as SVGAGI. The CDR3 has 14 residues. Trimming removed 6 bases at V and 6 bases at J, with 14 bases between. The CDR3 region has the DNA TGTGCCAGCAGGGATTCCTACAGGTCCGGGGAGCTGTTTTTT. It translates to CASRDSYRSGELFF.

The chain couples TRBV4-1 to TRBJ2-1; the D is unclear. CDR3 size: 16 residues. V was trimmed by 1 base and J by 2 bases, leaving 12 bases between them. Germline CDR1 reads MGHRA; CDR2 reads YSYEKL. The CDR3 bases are TGCGCCAGCAGCCAAGGGAGCGCGTCAGCCTACAATGAGCAGTTCTTC. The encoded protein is CASSQGSASAYNEQFF.

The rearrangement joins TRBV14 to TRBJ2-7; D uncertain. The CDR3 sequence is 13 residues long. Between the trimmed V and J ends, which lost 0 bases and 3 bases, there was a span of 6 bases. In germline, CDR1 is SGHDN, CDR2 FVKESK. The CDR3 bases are TGTGCCAGCAGCCAAGATTTAGGCTACGAGCAGTACTTC. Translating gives CASSQDLGYEQYF.

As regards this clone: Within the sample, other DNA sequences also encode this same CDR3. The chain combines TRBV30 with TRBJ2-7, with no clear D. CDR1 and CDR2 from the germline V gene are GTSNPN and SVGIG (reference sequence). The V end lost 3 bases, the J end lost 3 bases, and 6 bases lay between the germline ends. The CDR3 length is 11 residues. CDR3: CAWSVDYEQYF. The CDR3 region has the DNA TGTGCCTGGAGCGTGGACTACGAGCAGTACTTC.

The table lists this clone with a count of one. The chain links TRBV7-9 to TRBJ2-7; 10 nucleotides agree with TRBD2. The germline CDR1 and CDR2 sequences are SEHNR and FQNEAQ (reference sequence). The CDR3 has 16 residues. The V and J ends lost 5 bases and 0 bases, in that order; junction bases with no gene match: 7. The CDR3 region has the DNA TGTGCCAGCAGCCCCATCTGGACTAGCGGCTCCTACGAGCAGTACTTC. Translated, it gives CASSPIWTSGSYEQYF.